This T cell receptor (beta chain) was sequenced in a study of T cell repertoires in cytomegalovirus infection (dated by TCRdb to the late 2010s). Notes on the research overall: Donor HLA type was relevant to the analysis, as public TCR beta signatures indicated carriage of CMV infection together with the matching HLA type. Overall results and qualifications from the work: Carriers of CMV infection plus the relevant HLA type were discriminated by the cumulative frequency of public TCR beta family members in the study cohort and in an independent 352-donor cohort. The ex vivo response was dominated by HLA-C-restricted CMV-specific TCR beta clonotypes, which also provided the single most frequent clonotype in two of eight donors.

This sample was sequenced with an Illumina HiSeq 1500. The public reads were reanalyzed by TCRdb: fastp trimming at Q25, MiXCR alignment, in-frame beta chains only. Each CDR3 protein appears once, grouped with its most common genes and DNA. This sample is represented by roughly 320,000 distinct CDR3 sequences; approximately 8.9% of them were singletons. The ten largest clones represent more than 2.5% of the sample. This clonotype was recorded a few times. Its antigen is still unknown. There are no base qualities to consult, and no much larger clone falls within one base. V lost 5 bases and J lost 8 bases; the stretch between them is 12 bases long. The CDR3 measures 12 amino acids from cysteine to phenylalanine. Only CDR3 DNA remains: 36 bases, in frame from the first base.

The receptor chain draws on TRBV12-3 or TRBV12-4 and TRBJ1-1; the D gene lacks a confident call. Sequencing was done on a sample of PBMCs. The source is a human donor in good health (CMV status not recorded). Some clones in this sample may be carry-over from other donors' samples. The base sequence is TGTGCCAGCAGTGACCGGGCAGGAGAAGCTTTCTTT. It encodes CASSDRAGEAFF.